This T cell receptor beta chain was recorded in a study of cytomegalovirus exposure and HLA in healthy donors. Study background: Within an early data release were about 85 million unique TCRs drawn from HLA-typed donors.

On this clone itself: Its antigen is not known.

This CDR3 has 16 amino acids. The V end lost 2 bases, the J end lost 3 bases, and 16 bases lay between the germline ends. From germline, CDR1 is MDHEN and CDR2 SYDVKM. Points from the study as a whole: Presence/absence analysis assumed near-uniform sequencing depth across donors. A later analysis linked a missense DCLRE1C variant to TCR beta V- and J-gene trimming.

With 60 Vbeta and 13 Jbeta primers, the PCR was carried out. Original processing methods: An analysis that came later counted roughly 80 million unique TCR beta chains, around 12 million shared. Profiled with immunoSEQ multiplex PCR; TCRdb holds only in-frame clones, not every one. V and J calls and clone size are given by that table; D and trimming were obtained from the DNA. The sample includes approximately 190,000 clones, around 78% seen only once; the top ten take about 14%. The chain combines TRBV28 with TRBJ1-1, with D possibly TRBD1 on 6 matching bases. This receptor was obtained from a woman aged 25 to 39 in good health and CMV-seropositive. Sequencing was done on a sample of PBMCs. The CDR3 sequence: CASSLGRGRGYTEAFF. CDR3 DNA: TGTGCCAGCAGTTTAGGGCGGGGGCGCGGGTACACTGAAGCTTTCTTT. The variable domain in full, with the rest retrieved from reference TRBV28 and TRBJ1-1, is DVKVTQSSRYLVKRTGEKVFLECVQDMDHENMFWYRQDPGLGLRLIYFSYDVKMKEKGDIPEGYSVSREKKERFSLILESASTNQTSMYLCASSLGRGRGYTEAFFGQGTRLTVV.